Following are 11 T cell receptor beta chains from one sample sequenced in a study of CD8 T cells in Susac syndrome. An amount of RNA that ranged from roughly 0.45 to 1 ug was reverse transcribed with random hexamers. MiXCR, run by TCRdb on the immunoSEQ multiplex PCR reads, gives a single entry per CDR3 protein. The data show about 280,000 distinct CDR3 sequences, about 85% seen once. Material: CD8+ T cells from PBMCs. These receptor sequences come from a human donor with multiple sclerosis.

The chain carries TRBV5-1 and TRBJ2-5, with D tentatively TRBD1 or TRBD2 (5 bases each). The CDR3 consists of 13 residues. The V end lost 7 bases, the J end lost 4 bases, and 14 bases lay between the germline ends. CDR1 is SGHRS, CDR2 YFSETQ, per germline. The CDR3 spells CASSGTRIETQYF. CDR3 DNA sequence: TGCGCCAGCTCCGGGACGCGGATAGAGACCCAGTACTTC.

CDR3 sequence: CATSVAGELFF. CDR3 DNA sequence: TGTGCCACCAGTGTAGCCGGGGAGCTGTTTTTT. This chain links TRBV24-1 with TRBJ2-2, with no clear D. CDR1 KGHDR and CDR2 SFDVKD come from the germline V gene. The V gene lost 5 bases and the J gene lost 6 bases, with 3 bases spanning the gap. There are 11 residues in the CDR3.

The CDR3 DNA follows: TGCGCCAGCAGTGAGGGGGCCGGGGAGACCCAGTACTTC. It is translated as CASSEGAGETQYF. This chain links TRBV10-1 with TRBJ2-5, with D possibly matching TRBD1 (5 bases). This CDR3 has 13 residues. Germline assignment: CDR1 WNHNN and CDR2 SYGVQD (reference sequence). V shed 2 bases and J shed 5 bases, with 9 bases lying between them.

This clonotype was seen a single time. The rearrangement links TRBV10-3 to TRBJ2-1; D remains ambiguous. V was clipped by 2 bases and J by 8 bases, with 10 bases between them. The CDR3 loop spans 13 amino acids. CDR1 and CDR2 (germline): ENHRY, SYGVKD. The CDR3 coding sequence is TGTGCCATCAGTGAGGGGATAGAGGATGAGCAGTTCTTC. This translates into CAISEGIEDEQFF.

J is TRBJ2-1 and V is TRBV30, with D possibly matching TRBD1 (5 bases). The CDR3 contains 10 residues. Germline V lookup: CDR1 GTSNPN, CDR2 SVGIG (reference sequence). V lost 3 bases to trimming and J lost 10 bases, with 7 bases between them. This CDR3 reads CAWRGREQFF. In nucleotides, the CDR3 is TGTGCCTGGAGGGGGCGGGAGCAGTTCTTC.

The chain combines TRBV20-1 with TRBJ1-3; D unclear. The length of the CDR3 is 16 residues. The V gene lost 3 bases and the J gene lost 0 bases, with 15 bases spanning the gap. CDR1 and CDR2 from the germline V gene are DFQATT and SNEGSKA (reference sequence). The DNA for the CDR3 is TGCAGTGCTAGTTCGGATTGGGAGAGCTCTGGAAACACCATATATTTT. This sequence encodes CSASSDWESSGNTIYF.

The chain uses TRBV11-2 and TRBJ2-2; 14 positions match TRBD2. Germline CDR1 reads SGHAT; CDR2 reads FQNNGV. The CDR3 contains 19 residues. Trimming at V came to 2 bases and at J to 7 bases, leaving 12 bases not matched to a gene. The chain's CDR3 is CASSLTRGRTSGRYGELFF. DNA of the CDR3: TGTGCCAGCAGCTTAACCCGAGGAAGGACTAGCGGGAGGTACGGGGAGCTGTTTTTT.

The chain is built from TRBV2 and TRBJ2-1; TRBD2 aligns across 10 bases. CDR3 length: 13 amino acids. The trim removed 8 bases at V and 8 bases at J, leaving 6 bases unmatched. CDR1 and CDR2 (germline): SNHLY, FYNNEI. CDR3 nucleotide sequence: TGTGCCAGCCCTAGCGGGAGAAACCATGAGCAGTTCTTC. It encodes CASPSGRNHEQFF.

The chain carries TRBV10-3 and TRBJ2-1; D is unresolved. Germline lookup yields CDR1 ENHRY and CDR2 SYGVKD. V dropped 4 bases and J dropped 8 bases, with 15 bases sitting between them. This CDR3 spans 14 amino acids. CDR3 amino acids: CAISGSTRNDEQFF. For the CDR3, the DNA is TGTGCCATCAGTGGGTCGACCCGCAACGATGAGCAGTTCTTC.

The CDR3 loop reads CASSESYGGVGYTF. The CDR3 DNA reads TGCGCCAGCAGTGAGTCGTACGGGGGCGTTGGCTACACCTTC. The genes are TRBV10-2 and TRBJ1-2; maybe TRBD1 (6 bases). Trimming removed 0 bases from V and 7 bases from J, with 12 bases in between. This CDR3 spans 14 amino acids. Germline assignment: CDR1 WSHSY and CDR2 SAAADI.

This chain joins TRBV5-6 and TRBJ1-1; no reliable D call. The CDR3 sequence is 13 residues long. Trimming cost V 4 bases and J 9 bases, with 16 bases left between them. Germline V lookup: CDR1 SGHDT, CDR2 YYEEEE. The CDR3 nucleotides read TGTGCCAGCAGCGACGGAGCTCACACCCAAGCTTTCTTT. Encoded protein: CASSDGAHTQAFF.